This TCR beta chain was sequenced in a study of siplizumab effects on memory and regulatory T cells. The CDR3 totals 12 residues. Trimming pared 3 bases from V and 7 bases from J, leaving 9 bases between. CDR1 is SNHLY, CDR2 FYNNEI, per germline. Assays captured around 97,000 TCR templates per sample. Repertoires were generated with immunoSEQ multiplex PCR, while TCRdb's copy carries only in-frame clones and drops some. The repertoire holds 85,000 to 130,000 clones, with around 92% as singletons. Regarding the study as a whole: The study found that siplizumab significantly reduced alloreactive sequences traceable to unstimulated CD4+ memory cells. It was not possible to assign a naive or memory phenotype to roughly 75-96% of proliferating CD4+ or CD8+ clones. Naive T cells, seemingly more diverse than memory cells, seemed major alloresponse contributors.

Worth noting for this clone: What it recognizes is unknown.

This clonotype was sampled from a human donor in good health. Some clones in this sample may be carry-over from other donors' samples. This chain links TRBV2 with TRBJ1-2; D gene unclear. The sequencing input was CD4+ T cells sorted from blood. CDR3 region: CASSDRNRGYTF. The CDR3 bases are TGTGCCAGCAGTGACAGGAATCGTGGCTACACCTTC.